The 5 T cell receptor beta chains below come from one sample, sequenced in a study of CD8+ T cells in alopecia areata. RNA extraction was followed by reverse transcription into cDNA, which acted as the sequencing template. The method was immunoSEQ multiplex PCR; TCRdb's version includes in-frame clones alone and lacks a portion of them. The sample carries 200,000 or so clones, 50% to 60% recorded once. Sample: CD4+ T cells sorted from blood, taken at week 0. The source is a human donor with alopecia areata.

This chain connects TRBV7-9 to TRBJ1-5; 8 bases fit TRBD1. The V gene's germline CDR1 is SEHNR and CDR2 FQNEAQ (reference sequence). With V trimmed by 4 bases and J by 7 bases, 12 bases remained unmatched. The CDR3 is 16 amino acids. CDR3: CASSSGTGTLGQPQHF. The CDR3 nucleotides are TGTGCCAGCAGCTCCGGGACAGGAACCCTCGGGCAGCCCCAGCATTTT.

This clone appeared a few times. V usage is TRBV29-1 and J usage is TRBJ2-3; 7 nucleotides line up with TRBD1. Germline V lookup: CDR1 SQVTM, CDR2 ANQGSEA. V dropped 7 bases and J dropped 5; count of bases not matched to a gene: 12. There are 14 residues in the CDR3. Written as DNA, the CDR3 is TGCAGCGCCCCCGGTCTCCAGGGGGAAGATACGCAGTATTTT. Its protein is CSAPGLQGEDTQYF.

In this sample, this clone turned up a few times. V gene TRBV10-2 combines with J gene TRBJ2-1; TRBD2 aligns across 13 bases. V trimming: 5 bases; J trimming: 2 bases; junction bases outside the gene matches: 3. The CDR3 loop spans 16 amino acids. Germline V gene sequence: CDR1 WSHSY, CDR2 SAAADI. CDR3 loop: CASSRTSGSAYNEQFF. CDR3 nucleotides: TGCGCCAGCAGTAGGACTAGCGGGAGCGCCTACAATGAGCAGTTCTTC.

The J gene is TRBJ2-5, the V gene TRBV9; D remains ambiguous. The V end lost 4 bases, the J end lost 2 bases, and 12 bases lay between the germline ends. Germline V gives CDR1 SGDLS, CDR2 YYNGEE. This CDR3 spans 14 amino acids. In DNA, the CDR3 is TGTGCCAGCAGCCTTATGGTGGGTCAAGAGACCCAGTACTTC. Translated, it gives CASSLMVGQETQYF.

V gene TRBV7-2 combines with J gene TRBJ2-6; D not certain. The CDR3 contains 19 residues. Trimming left V 5 bases short and J 4 bases short, with 24 bases between. Per the germline V gene, CDR1 is SGHTA and CDR2 is FQGNSA. This chain's CDR3 is CASSRPRGSPGVGANVLTF. As DNA, the CDR3 is TGTGCCAGCAGCCGCCCTCGTGGATCACCCGGAGTGGGGGCCAACGTCCTGACTTTC.